This entry lists 31 T cell receptor beta chains sequenced from one sample in a study of low-dose radiotherapy and immunotherapy resistance in tumors. cDNA synthesis used a TRAV/TRBV-specific primer set for both chains. TCRs were put through about 20 PCR cycles of amplification with Phusion. A constant-region primer and the V-primer adapter served as the primer pair. One entry per CDR3 protein results from TCRdb running MiXCR on the reads. Seen here are roughly 90,000 distinct CDR3 sequences, around a fifth observed once, and the top ten hold roughly 12%. Time point in this sample: after trial treatment. As for treatment: LDRT plus nivolumab, ipilimumab, low-dose cyclophosphamide and aspirin (RACIN trial). The sequences come from PBMCs, collected after low-dose radiotherapy plus immunotherapy. Receptors originate from a female donor with ovarian cancer.

This clonotype showed up many times. This chain uses TRBV2 with TRBJ2-1; 9 bases are shared with TRBD1. Germline V gene sequence: CDR1 SNHLY, CDR2 FYNNEI. V shed 3 bases, J shed 6 bases, and the junction held 6 bases outside the gene matches. The CDR3 covers 15 residues. The CDR3 reads CASSELRDRVNEQFF. The CDR3 DNA reads as TGTGCCAGCAGTGAGTTACGGGACAGGGTCAATGAGCAGTTCTTC.

The CDR3 region is CASSARQGELFF. The CDR3 nucleotides read TGCGCCAGCAGCGCGAGACAGGGGGAGCTGTTTTTT. The chain uses TRBV5-1 and TRBJ2-2, with a weak D call TRBD1 (5 bases). The CDR3 has 12 residues. The germline V and J ends were trimmed by 4 bases and 8 bases, with 9 bases remaining between them. The germline V gene has CDR1 SGHRS and CDR2 YFSETQ.

This clonotype has just a few counts. Because the CDR3's place on the DNA is in doubt, the DNA is left out and the CDR3 is given as listed by TCRdb. The chain uses TRBV5-8 and TRBJ1-4; the table gives TRBD1 as D, unverified against the DNA. Germline assignment: CDR1 SGHTS and CDR2 YDEGEE. The CDR3 totals 17 residues, both ends included. The CDR3 spells CASSPGLQGLNEKLFFF.

This clonotype was seen ten or more times. The CDR3 loop is CASSEALPALPSYEQYF. Written as DNA, the CDR3 is TGTGCCAGCAGTGAAGCGCTTCCGGCCTTACCCTCCTACGAGCAGTACTTC. The chain couples TRBV2 to TRBJ2-7; the D is unclear. There are 17 residues in the CDR3. Germline V gene lookup returns CDR1 SNHLY and CDR2 FYNNEI. With 0 bases removed from V and 0 bases from J, the gap between germline ends came to 15 bases.

This clonotype came up many times. The chain joins TRBV6-2 or TRBV6-3 to TRBJ1-5, with D perhaps TRBD1 (6 bases). Trimming took off 10 bases at V and 6 bases at J, with 16 bases between the two ends. Germline V gives CDR1 MNHEY, CDR2 SVGEGT. This CDR3 has 13 amino acids. The DNA of the CDR3 is TGTGCCATTAACTCAGGGGCTCGTCAGCCCCAGCATTTT. Protein sequence: CAINSGARQPQHF.

This clonotype was counted many times. The chain couples TRBV13 to TRBJ1-2; TRBD1 agrees at 7 bases. The V gene's germline CDR1 is PRHDT and CDR2 FYEKMQ (reference sequence). The CDR3 extends over 15 amino acids. V dropped 5 bases and J dropped 5; count of bases not matched to a gene: 11. CDR3 in amino acids: CASSTRQGRGYGYTF. In DNA, the CDR3 is TGTGCCAGCAGCACGCGACAGGGAAGGGGGTATGGCTACACCTTC.

This clonotype was observed at least ten times. The chain is built from TRBV12-3 or TRBV12-4 and TRBJ2-5; either TRBD1 or TRBD2 may fit D (5 bases each). V dropped 7 bases and J dropped 7 bases, with 16 bases sitting between them. This CDR3 is 13 amino acids long. In DNA form, the CDR3 reads TGTGCCAGCACCAAAGGGACCCACGGGACCCAGTACTTC. It specifies CASTKGTHGTQYF.

In its sample, this clonotype was seen many times. J is TRBJ2-2 and V is TRBV14; D is unresolved. Looked up from germline, CDR1 is SGHDN and CDR2 is FVKESK. V dropped 4 bases and J dropped 1 base, with 7 bases sitting between them. This CDR3 has 14 amino acids. The CDR3: CASSPLMNTGELFF. The CDR3 bases are TGTGCCAGCAGCCCGTTGATGAACACCGGGGAGCTGTTTTTT.

Ten or more counts support this clonotype. This chain uses TRBV28 with TRBJ2-3; 7 bases fit TRBD1. The CDR3 is 16 amino acids. V was clipped by 5 bases and J by 0 bases; unmatched bases: 8. Germline lookup yields CDR1 MDHEN and CDR2 SYDVKM. CDR3 in DNA: TGTGCCAGCAGTACCAGGGACAGAACTAGCACAGATACGCAGTATTTT. This codes for CASSTRDRTSTDTQYF.

This clonotype was detected many times. This sequence joins TRBV18 and TRBJ2-2, with 10 bases fitting TRBD2. Per germline, CDR1 KGHSH and CDR2 LQKENI. The V gene end was trimmed by 2 bases and the J gene end by 5 bases; junction bases not matched to a gene: 8. The CDR3 has 17 amino acids. DNA for the CDR3: TGTGCCAGCTCACCAAAACTAGCGGGGAGCCAAACCGGGGAGCTGTTTTTT. This codes for CASSPKLAGSQTGELFF.

This clonotype was picked up one time. Given a far larger clone just one base away, this is likely a sequencing read error. V and J are TRBV12-3 or TRBV12-4 and TRBJ2-1, with 13 positions matching TRBD2. This CDR3 is 17 amino acids long. After removal of 6 bases from V and 10 bases from J, the junction contained 15 bases not matched to a gene. This CDR3 is CASSPGLAGEGAYEQFF. The DNA for the CDR3 is TGTGCCAGCAGCCCAGGACTAGCGGGAGAAGGGGCCTACGAGCAGTTCTTC.

This clonotype has at least ten counts. J is TRBJ2-7 and V is TRBV20-1; D possibly matches TRBD1 or TRBD2 (5 bases each). The V end was cut by 3 bases, the J end by 0 bases, with 12 bases between. Germline values: CDR1 DFQATT, CDR2 SNEGSKA (reference sequence). This CDR3 is 14 amino acids long. CDR3 sequence: CSASRPGTSYEQYF. The CDR3 DNA follows: TGCAGTGCTAGTCGGCCAGGGACCTCCTACGAGCAGTACTTC.

This clonotype was counted many times. The rearrangement links TRBV4-2 to TRBJ1-4; D remains ambiguous. Trimming shortened V by 1 base and J by 2 bases, and 8 bases separated the two germline ends. The CDR3 covers 15 residues. In germline, CDR1 is LGHNA, CDR2 YNFKEQ. The CDR3 nucleotides are TGTGCCAGCAGCCAAGGGAGGGTTACTAATGAAAAACTGTTTTTT. Translation: CASSQGRVTNEKLFF.

This clonotype was recorded at least ten times. The chain carries TRBV28 and TRBJ1-2; D is unresolved. Germline CDR1 is MDHEN and CDR2 is SYDVKM. Trimming pared 5 bases from V and 1 base from J, leaving 11 bases between. The CDR3 length is 14 residues. CDR3 region: CASSPRPHNYGYTF. The CDR3 nucleotides read TGTGCCAGCAGTCCCCGGCCGCATAACTATGGCTACACCTTC.

This clonotype was counted many times. CDR3 protein: CASSFQASETQYF. As DNA, the CDR3 is TGTGCCAGCAGCTTCCAAGCGTCGGAGACCCAGTACTTC. The chain links TRBV5-8 to TRBJ2-5; D is undetermined. Trimming took 2 bases from V and 5 from J, leaving 10 bases between them. Germline V gives CDR1 SGHTS, CDR2 YDEGEE. The CDR3 has 13 residues.

On this clonotype itself: A read error is the likely source, as a far larger clone sits one nucleotide away. The chain recombines TRBV11-3 with TRBJ2-7; 12 positions match TRBD2. V lost 5 bases to trimming and J lost 7 bases; unmatched junction nucleotides: 12. Per the germline V gene, CDR1 is SGHNT and CDR2 is YENEEA. This CDR3 is 16 amino acids long. Here the CDR3 reads CASSPHLAGGDNEQYF. The CDR3 DNA follows: TGTGCCAGCAGCCCCCATCTAGCGGGAGGGGACAATGAGCAGTACTTC.

This clonotype was counted many times. This chain joins TRBV7-2 and TRBJ1-6; D gene ambiguous. Trimming left V 2 bases short and J 12 bases short, with 8 bases between. CDR3 size: 12 residues. Germline V gene data show CDR1 as SGHTA and CDR2 as FQGNSA. The CDR3: CASSLFTRPLHF. CDR3 sequence (DNA): TGTGCCAGCAGCTTATTTACTCGACCCCTCCACTTT.

This clonotype appeared many times. The chain couples TRBV18 to TRBJ2-2, with D maybe TRBD2 (5 bases). Trimming pared 1 base from V and 6 bases from J, leaving 6 bases between. The CDR3 is made up of 13 amino acids. Per the germline V gene, CDR1 is KGHSH and CDR2 is LQKENI. CDR3 nucleotide sequence: TGTGCCAGCTCACCACTTAGCGCCGGGGAGCTGTTTTTT. This codes for CASSPLSAGELFF. The complete variable domain, with remaining parts taken from reference TRBV18 and TRBJ2-2, reads NAGVMQNPRHLVRRRGQEARLRCSPMKGHSHVYWYRQLPEEGLKFMVYLQKENIIDESGMPKERFSAEFPKEGPSILRIQQVVRGDSAAYFCASSPLSAGELFFGEGSRLTVL.

This clonotype was recorded at least ten times. The J gene is TRBJ2-4, the V gene TRBV28; D perhaps matches TRBD2 (5 bases). In germline, CDR1 is MDHEN, CDR2 SYDVKM. CDR3 length equals 15 residues. Trimming removed 5 bases from V and 2 bases from J, with 13 bases in between. The CDR3 DNA follows: TGTGCCAGCAGTACACCCCGGGGTCCCAAAAACATTCAGTACTTC. This translates into CASSTPRGPKNIQYF.

Only a few counts were recorded for this clonotype. V gene TRBV28 combines with J gene TRBJ2-2, with 11 bases fitting TRBD2. Germline trimming cut 6 bases from V and 4 bases from J; bases unmatched to any gene: 10. CDR3 length: 17 residues. CDR1 is MDHEN, CDR2 SYDVKM, per germline. The CDR3 DNA sequence: TGTGCCAGCAGCTCCGGGACTAGCGGAGGTCTCACCGGGGAGCTGTTTTTT. This translates into CASSSGTSGGLTGELFF.

This clonotype has a count of ten or more. The chain links TRBV7-9 to TRBJ1-1; TRBD1 agrees at 7 bases. The CDR3 runs 13 residues. Per the germline V gene, CDR1 is SEHNR and CDR2 is FQNEAQ (reference sequence). V was clipped by 8 bases and J by 11 bases; unmatched bases: 14. The CDR3 nucleotides are TGTGCCAGCGGCGACAGGGACCCGCGGGCGGCTTTCTTT. Amino acids: CASGDRDPRAAFF.

On this clonotype: Since a far larger clone is one base different, this is likely a read error. This rearrangement joins TRBV6-2 or TRBV6-3 to TRBJ2-4, with 7 bases matching TRBD2. Trimming took 2 bases from V and 13 from J; bases not matched to a gene: 14. The CDR3 sequence is 15 residues long. Germline assignment: CDR1 MNHEY and CDR2 SVGEGT. This chain's CDR3 is CASSYTGEGYNEQYF. The CDR3 coding sequence is TGTGCCAGCAGTTACACGGGGGAGGGGTACAATGAGCAGTACTTC.

As for this clonotype: Germline and junction disagree at one end, which may indicate a read error. This chain uses TRBV5-1 with TRBJ2-2, with D tentatively TRBD2 (5 bases). Per the germline V gene, CDR1 is SGHRS and CDR2 is YFSETQ. The CDR3 is 16 residues long. The CDR3 DNA follows: TGCGCCAGAAGCCTTGACGGACGGGCGAACACCGGGGAGCCGTTTTTT. Translating it yields CARSLDGRANTGEPFF.

Many counts were recorded for this clonotype. This chain links TRBV30 with TRBJ2-5, with 7 nucleotides matching TRBD1. The CDR3 loop spans 17 amino acids. CDR1 is GTSNPN, CDR2 SVGIG, per germline (reference sequence). The V segment lost 0 bases and the J segment 5 bases; nucleotides outside the gene matches: 15. The CDR3 coding sequence is TGTGCCTGGAGTGTAGTTTTATCCACAGGGGTTGCGGAGACCCAGTACTTC. This sequence encodes CAWSVVLSTGVAETQYF.

This clonotype was recorded many times. This chain links TRBV28 with TRBJ1-6; no clear D. The CDR3 is 13 amino acids. CDR1 and CDR2 from the germline V gene are MDHEN and SYDVKM. V was pared by 6 bases and J by 6 bases, with 9 bases between. The CDR3 here is CASSLTGNSPLHF. DNA of the CDR3: TGTGCCAGCAGCCTGACTGGTAATTCACCCCTCCACTTT.

The V and J genes are TRBV4-3 and TRBJ2-3, with TRBD1 identical over 9 bases. The CDR3 runs to 17 residues. Germline CDR1 and CDR2: LGHNA and YSLEER. The J segment lost 3 bases and the V segment lost 0 bases, leaving 7 bases of the junction unmatched. The CDR3 nucleotides are TGCGCCAGCAGCCAAGAGGGGGCCGACAGGGGGACAGATACGCAGTATTTT. It specifies CASSQEGADRGTDTQYF.

Points on this clonotype: A junction end diverges from the germline sequence, so it may reflect a read error. The V call is TRBV5-1, the J call TRBJ1-1; D is undetermined. This CDR3 is built from 14 residues. Germline CDR1 reads SGHRS; CDR2 reads YFSETQ. CDR3 in DNA: TGCGCCAGCAGATTGGCGATCCTGAACACTGAAGCTTTCTTT. Translating it yields CASRLAILNTEAFF.

This clonotype was counted at least ten times. The genes are TRBV14 and TRBJ2-2, with TRBD2 matching over 9 bases. V lost 5 bases and J lost 6; bases outside the gene matches: 7. Per the germline V gene, CDR1 is SGHDN and CDR2 is FVKESK. This CDR3 region has 15 residues. The CDR3 protein is CASSLGLATAGELFF. For the CDR3, the DNA is TGTGCCAGCAGCTTGGGACTAGCCACAGCCGGGGAGCTGTTTTTT.

The CDR3, as DNA: TGCAGCGTTCCCATCGATACACAGGGACCCTCCTACGAGCAGTACTTC. It codes for CSVPIDTQGPSYEQYF. V gene TRBV29-1 combines with J gene TRBJ2-7; a possible D gene is TRBD1 (6 bases). Germline V gene data show CDR1 as SQVTM and CDR2 as ANQGSEA. The CDR3 runs 16 residues. Between the trimmed V and J ends, which lost 5 bases and 0 bases, there was a span of 20 bases.

This clonotype was recorded a few times. At one end, the junction sequence differs from germline, possibly due to a read error. The chain links TRBV2 to TRBJ1-2; D ambiguous. Germline CDR1 is SNHLY and CDR2 is FYNNEI. This CDR3 contains 11 residues. CDR3 nucleotide sequence: TGTGCCAGCAAACAACACTACGGCTACACCTTC. Its protein is CASKQHYGYTF.

Ten or more counts support this clonotype. V is TRBV10-2 and J is TRBJ2-4; 8 bases align to TRBD1. There are 17 residues in the CDR3. Losses at the gene ends were 2 bases for V and 3 bases for J; bases not matched to a gene: 9. Looked up from germline, CDR1 is WSHSY and CDR2 is SAAADI. The CDR3 is CASSENHGTGGKNIQYF. The DNA for the CDR3 is TGCGCCAGCAGTGAGAATCATGGGACAGGCGGCAAAAACATTCAGTACTTC.